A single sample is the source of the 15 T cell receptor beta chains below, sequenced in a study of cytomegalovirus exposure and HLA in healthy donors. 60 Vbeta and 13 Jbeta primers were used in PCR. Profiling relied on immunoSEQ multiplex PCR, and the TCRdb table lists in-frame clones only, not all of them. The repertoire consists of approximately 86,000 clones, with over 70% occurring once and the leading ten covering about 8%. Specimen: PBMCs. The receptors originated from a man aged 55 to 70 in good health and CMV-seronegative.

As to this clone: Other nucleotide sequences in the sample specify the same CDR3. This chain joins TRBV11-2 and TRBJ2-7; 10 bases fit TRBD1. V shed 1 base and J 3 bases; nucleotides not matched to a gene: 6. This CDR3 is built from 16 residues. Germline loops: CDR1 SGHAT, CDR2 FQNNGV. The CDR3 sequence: CASSLGGTGVSYEQYF. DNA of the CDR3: TGTGCCAGCAGCTTAGGCGGGACAGGGGTCAGCTACGAGCAGTACTTC.

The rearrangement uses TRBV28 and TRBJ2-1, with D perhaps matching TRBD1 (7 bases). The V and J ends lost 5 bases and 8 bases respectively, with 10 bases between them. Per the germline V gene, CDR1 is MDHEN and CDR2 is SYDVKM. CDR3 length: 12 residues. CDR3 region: CASSGGTDEQFF. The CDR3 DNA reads TGTGCCAGCAGTGGGGGGACAGATGAGCAGTTCTTC.

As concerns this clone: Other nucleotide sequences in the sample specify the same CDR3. The DNA for the CDR3 is TGCGCCAGCAGCTTGGGGACAGGGAACACTGAAGCTTTCTTT. This codes for CASSLGTGNTEAFF. The chain couples TRBV5-1 to TRBJ1-1; 7 nucleotides align to TRBD1. This CDR3 spans 14 amino acids. Germline V gene sequence: CDR1 SGHRS, CDR2 YFSETQ. Germline trimming cut 0 bases from V and 1 base from J; bases unmatched to any gene: 0.

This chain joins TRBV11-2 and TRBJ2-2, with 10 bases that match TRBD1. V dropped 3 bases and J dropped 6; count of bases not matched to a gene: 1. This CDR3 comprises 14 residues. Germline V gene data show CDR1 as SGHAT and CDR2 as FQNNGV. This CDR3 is CASSLGQGSGELFF. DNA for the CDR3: TGTGCCAGCAGCTTGGGACAGGGGTCCGGGGAGCTGTTTTTT.

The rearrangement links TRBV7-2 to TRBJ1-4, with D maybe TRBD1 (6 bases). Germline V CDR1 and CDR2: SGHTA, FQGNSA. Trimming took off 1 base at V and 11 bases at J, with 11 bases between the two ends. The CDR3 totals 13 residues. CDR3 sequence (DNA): TGTGCCAGCAGCTTAGGGGGAACAGGGAAACTGTTTTTT. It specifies CASSLGGTGKLFF.

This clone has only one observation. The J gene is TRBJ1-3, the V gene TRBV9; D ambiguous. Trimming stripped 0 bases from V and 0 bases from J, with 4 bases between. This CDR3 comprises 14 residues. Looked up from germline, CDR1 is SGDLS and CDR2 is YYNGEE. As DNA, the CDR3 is TGTGCCAGCAGCGTAGCGGGCTCTGGAAACACCATATATTTT. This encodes CASSVAGSGNTIYF.

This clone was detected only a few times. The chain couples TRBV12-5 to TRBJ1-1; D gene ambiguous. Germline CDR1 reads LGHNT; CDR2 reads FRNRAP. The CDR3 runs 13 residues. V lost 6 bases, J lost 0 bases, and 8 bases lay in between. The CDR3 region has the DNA TGTGCTAGTGGCACCGGGATGAACACTGAAGCTTTCTTT. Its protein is CASGTGMNTEAFF. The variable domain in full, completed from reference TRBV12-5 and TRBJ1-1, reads DARVTQTPRHKVTEMGQEVTMRCQPILGHNTVFWYRQTMMQGLELLAYFRNRAPLDDSGMPKDRFSAEMPDATLATLKIQPSEPRDSAVYFCASGTGMNTEAFFGQGTRLTVV.

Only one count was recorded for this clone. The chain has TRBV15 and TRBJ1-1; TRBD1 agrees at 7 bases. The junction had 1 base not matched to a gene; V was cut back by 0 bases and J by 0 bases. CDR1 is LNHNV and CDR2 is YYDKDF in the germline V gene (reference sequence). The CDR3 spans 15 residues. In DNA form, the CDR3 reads TGTGCCACCAGCAGAGAGGGGACAGTGAACACTGAAGCTTTCTTT. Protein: CATSREGTVNTEAFF. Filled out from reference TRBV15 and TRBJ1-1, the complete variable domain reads DAMVIQNPRYQVTQFGKPVTLSCSQTLNHNVMYWYQQKSSQAPKLLFHYYDKDFNNEADTPDNFQSRRPNTSFCFLDIRSPGLGDTAMYLCATSREGTVNTEAFFGQGTRLTVV.

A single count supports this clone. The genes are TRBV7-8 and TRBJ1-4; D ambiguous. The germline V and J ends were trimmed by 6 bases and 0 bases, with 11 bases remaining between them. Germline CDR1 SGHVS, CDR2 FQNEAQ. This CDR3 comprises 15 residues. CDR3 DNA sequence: TGTGCCAGCAGAGCTTCGAGATCAACTAATGAAAAACTGTTTTTT. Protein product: CASRASRSTNEKLFF.

Here the CDR3 reads CASSLEYTDTQYF. The CDR3 nucleotides are TGTGCCAGCAGCTTAGAGTACACAGATACGCAGTATTTT. The chain carries TRBV11-3 and TRBJ2-3, with unresolved D. V lost 0 bases and J lost 2, with 3 bases in between. CDR3 length: 13 amino acids. Germline V CDR1 and CDR2: SGHNT, YENEEA.

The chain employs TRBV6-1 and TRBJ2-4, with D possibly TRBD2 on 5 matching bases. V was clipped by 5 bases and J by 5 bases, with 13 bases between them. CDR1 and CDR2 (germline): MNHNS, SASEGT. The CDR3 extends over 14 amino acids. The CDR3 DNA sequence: TGTGCCAGCAGTTGGGAGTTTCACCAAAACATTCAGTACTTC. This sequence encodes CASSWEFHQNIQYF.

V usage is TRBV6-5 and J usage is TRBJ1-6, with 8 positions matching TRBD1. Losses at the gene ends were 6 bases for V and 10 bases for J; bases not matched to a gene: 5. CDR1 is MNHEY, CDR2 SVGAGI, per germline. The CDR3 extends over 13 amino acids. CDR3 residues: CASSGQGRSPLHF. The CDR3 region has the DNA TGTGCCAGCAGCGGACAGGGCAGATCACCCCTCCACTTT.

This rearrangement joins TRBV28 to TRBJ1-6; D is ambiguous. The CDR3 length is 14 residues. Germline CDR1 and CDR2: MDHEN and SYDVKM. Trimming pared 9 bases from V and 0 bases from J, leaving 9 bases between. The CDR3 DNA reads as TGTGCCAGTCAGATAAGCTCCTATAATTCACCCCTCCACTTT. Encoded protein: CASQISSYNSPLHF. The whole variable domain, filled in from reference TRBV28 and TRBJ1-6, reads DVKVTQSSRYLVKRTGEKVFLECVQDMDHENMFWYRQDPGLGLRLIYFSYDVKMKEKGDIPEGYSVSREKKERFSLILESASTNQTSMYLCASQISSYNSPLHFGNGTRLTVT.

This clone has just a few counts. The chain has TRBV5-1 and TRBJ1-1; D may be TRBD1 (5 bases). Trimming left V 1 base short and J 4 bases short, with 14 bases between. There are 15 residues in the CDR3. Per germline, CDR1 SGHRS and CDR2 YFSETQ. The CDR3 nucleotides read TGCGCCAGCAGCTTGAGGGGAGGGGAGGGCACTGAAGCTTTCTTT. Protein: CASSLRGGEGTEAFF.

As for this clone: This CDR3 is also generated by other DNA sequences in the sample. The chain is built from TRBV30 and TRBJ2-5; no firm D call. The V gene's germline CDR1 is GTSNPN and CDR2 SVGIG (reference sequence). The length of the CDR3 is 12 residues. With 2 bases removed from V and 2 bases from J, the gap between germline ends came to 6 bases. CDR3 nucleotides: TGTGCCTGGAGTTCCTCTCAAGAGACCCAGTACTTC. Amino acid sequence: CAWSSSQETQYF.